This T cell receptor beta chain came from a study of blood T cell repertoires in COVID-19. There are 16 residues in the CDR3. Trimming removed 4 bases from V and 4 bases from J, with 20 bases in between. CDR1 SEHNR and CDR2 FQNEAQ come from the germline V gene (reference sequence). This clone appeared once. In the study's own analysis: Nucleated cell number was recorded as an estimate derived from reference gene primer amplification. Method: immunoSEQ multiplex PCR; TCRdb's copy keeps in-frame clones and lacks some. V and J calls and clone size are copied from that table; D and trimming were computed from the DNA. The profile covers about 180,000 clones, with around 83% appearing a single time and over 1.5% taken by the ten largest.

The sequence was obtained from a human donor in a cohort sampled during active COVID-19. The chain employs TRBV7-9 and TRBJ2-7; D might be TRBD1 (6 bases). The sequenced sample was peripheral blood. The CDR3 nucleotides read TGTGCCAGCAGCTCCAGGTCGGGGCAGGGGAATTACGAGCAGTACTTC. This sequence encodes CASSSRSGQGNYEQYF.